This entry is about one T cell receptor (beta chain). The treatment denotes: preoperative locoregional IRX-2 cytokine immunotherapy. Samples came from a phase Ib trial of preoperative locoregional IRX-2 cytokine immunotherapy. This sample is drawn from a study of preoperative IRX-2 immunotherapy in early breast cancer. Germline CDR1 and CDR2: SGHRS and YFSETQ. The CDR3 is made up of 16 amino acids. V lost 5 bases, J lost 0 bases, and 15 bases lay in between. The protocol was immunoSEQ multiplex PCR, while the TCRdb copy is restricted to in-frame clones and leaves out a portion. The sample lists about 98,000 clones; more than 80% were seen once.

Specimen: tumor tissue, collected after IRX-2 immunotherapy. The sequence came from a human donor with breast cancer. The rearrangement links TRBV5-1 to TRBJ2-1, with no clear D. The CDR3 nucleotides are TGCGCCAGCAGTTTAGACCCGGCCAGCTCCTACAATGAGCAGTTCTTC. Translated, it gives CASSLDPASSYNEQFF. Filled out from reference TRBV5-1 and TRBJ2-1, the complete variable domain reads KAGVTQTPRYLIKTRGQQVTLSCSPISGHRSVSWYQQTPGQGLQFLFEYFSETQRNKGNFPGRFSGRQFSNSRSEMNVSTLELGDSALYLCASSLDPASSYNEQFFGPGTRLTVL.